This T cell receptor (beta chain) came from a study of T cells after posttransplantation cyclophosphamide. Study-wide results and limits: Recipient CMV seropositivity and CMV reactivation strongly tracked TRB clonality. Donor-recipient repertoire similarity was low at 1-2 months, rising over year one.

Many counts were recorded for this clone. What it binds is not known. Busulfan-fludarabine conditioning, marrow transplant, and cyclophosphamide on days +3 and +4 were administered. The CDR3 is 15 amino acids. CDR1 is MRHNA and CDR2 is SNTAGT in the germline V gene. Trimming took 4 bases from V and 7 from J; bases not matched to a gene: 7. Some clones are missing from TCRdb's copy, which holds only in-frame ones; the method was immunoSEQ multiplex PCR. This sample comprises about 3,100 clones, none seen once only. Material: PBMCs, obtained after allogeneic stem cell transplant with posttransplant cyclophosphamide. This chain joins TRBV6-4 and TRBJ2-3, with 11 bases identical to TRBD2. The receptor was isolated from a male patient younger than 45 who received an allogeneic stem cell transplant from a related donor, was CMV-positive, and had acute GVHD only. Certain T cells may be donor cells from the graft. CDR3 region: CASSALAGGLYTQYF. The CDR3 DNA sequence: TGTGCCAGCAGTGCCTTAGCGGGGGGGCTTTATACGCAGTATTTT.